The 16 T cell receptor beta chains reported below all come from one sample, sequenced in a study of blood T cell repertoires in COVID-19. Method: immunoSEQ multiplex PCR; TCRdb's copy keeps in-frame clones and lacks some. The data hold 260,000 or so clones, with around 80% observed a single time. The sequenced material came from peripheral blood. The origin of the receptors is a man older than 75 with acute or convalescent COVID-19.

This clone was detected only a few times. V and J are TRBV7-2 and TRBJ1-5; 12 bases map to TRBD1. With V trimmed by 5 bases and J by 6 bases, 5 bases remained unmatched. Germline V gene lookup returns CDR1 SGHTA and CDR2 FQGNSA. CDR3 length equals 15 residues. The CDR3 reads CASSTGQGAGQPQHF. CDR3 DNA: TGTGCCAGCAGCACGGGACAGGGGGCAGGTCAGCCCCAGCATTTT.

Only a few counts were recorded for this clone. V usage is TRBV11-2 and J usage is TRBJ2-3, with TRBD2 identical over 7 bases. Germline V gene sequence: CDR1 SGHAT, CDR2 FQNNGV. The CDR3 covers 13 residues. The junction had 2 bases not matched to a gene; V was cut back by 5 bases and J by 3 bases. The CDR3 here is CASSPGLTDTQYF. CDR3 bases: TGTGCCAGCAGCCCGGGACTAACAGATACGCAGTATTTT.

This clone was observed once. This rearrangement joins TRBV18 to TRBJ1-3, with TRBD1 matching 8 bases. CDR1 is KGHSH, CDR2 LQKENI, per germline. This CDR3 spans 14 amino acids. The V gene end was trimmed by 5 bases and the J gene end by 3 bases; junction bases not matched to a gene: 3. The CDR3 DNA reads TGTGCCAGCTCATCGACAGGGGATGGAAACACCATATATTTT. This encodes CASSSTGDGNTIYF. Full variable domain (rest looked up from reference TRBV18 and TRBJ1-3): NAGVMQNPRHLVRRRGQEARLRCSPMKGHSHVYWYRQLPEEGLKFMVYLQKENIIDESGMPKERFSAEFPKEGPSILRIQQVVRGDSAAYFCASSSTGDGNTIYFGEGSWLTVV.

The chain uses TRBV3-1 (or the pseudogene TRBV3-2) and TRBJ1-6; D call uncertain. The germline gives CDR1 LGHDT, CDR2 YNNKEL (reference sequence). The CDR3 is made up of 13 amino acids. V lost 1 base to trimming and J lost 10 bases, with 8 bases between them. CDR3: CASSQGPGSPLHF. Written as DNA, the CDR3 is TGTGCCAGCAGCCAAGGGCCGGGATCACCCCTCCACTTT.

The chain joins TRBV28 to TRBJ1-1, with D tentatively TRBD1 (5 bases). The germline V and J ends were trimmed by 5 bases and 1 base, with 14 bases remaining between them. CDR1 is MDHEN and CDR2 is SYDVKM in the germline V gene. This CDR3 comprises 15 residues. The CDR3 loop is CASSPHTGANTEAFF. The CDR3 DNA reads as TGTGCCAGCAGTCCCCACACTGGGGCGAACACTGAAGCTTTCTTT. Complete variable domain (other parts from reference TRBV28 and TRBJ1-1): DVKVTQSSRYLVKRTGEKVFLECVQDMDHENMFWYRQDPGLGLRLIYFSYDVKMKEKGDIPEGYSVSREKKERFSLILESASTNQTSMYLCASSPHTGANTEAFFGQGTRLTVV.

V usage is TRBV10-3 and J usage is TRBJ2-7; D uncertain. Germline V gives CDR1 ENHRY, CDR2 SYGVKD. This CDR3 is 14 amino acids long. Between the trimmed V and J ends, which lost 6 bases and 2 bases, there was a span of 14 bases. CDR3 protein: CAIRLPGQPYEQYF. In DNA, the CDR3 is TGTGCCATCAGGCTTCCAGGCCAGCCCTACGAGCAGTACTTC.

The V call is TRBV29-1, the J call TRBJ2-2, with TRBD1 matching over 12 bases. Unmatched junction bases numbered 3, after V lost 7 bases and J lost 6 bases. This CDR3 spans 13 amino acids. The germline V gene encodes CDR1 SQVTM and CDR2 ANQGSEA. Here the CDR3 reads CSAGTGGSGELFF. The DNA for the CDR3 is TGCAGCGCCGGGACAGGGGGCTCCGGGGAGCTGTTTTTT.

The chain recombines TRBV7-2 with TRBJ2-7; D perhaps matches TRBD1 (6 bases). Germline V CDR1 and CDR2: SGHTA, FQGNSA. This CDR3 is 15 amino acids long. Trimming stripped 5 bases from V and 7 bases from J, with 21 bases between. CDR3 bases: TGTGCCAGCAGCACCCAACAGGGTATAACTGGGGAGCAGTACTTC. Translated: CASSTQQGITGEQYF.

This chain connects TRBV5-1 to TRBJ2-7, with D perhaps TRBD1 (5 bases). Germline-derived CDR1 and CDR2 are SGHRS and YFSETQ. Trimming pared 5 bases from V and 3 bases from J, leaving 18 bases between. The CDR3 is made up of 15 amino acids. CDR3 residues: CASSLTGWGGYEQYF. CDR3 nucleotide sequence: TGCGCCAGCAGTTTAACAGGTTGGGGCGGCTACGAGCAGTACTTC.

This clone has just a few counts. Other DNA sequences within the sample encode an identical CDR3. This chain joins TRBV9 and TRBJ2-5; 12 bases line up with TRBD2. This CDR3 is built from 17 residues. CDR1 SGDLS and CDR2 YYNGEE come from the germline V gene. V lost 0 bases and J lost 2; bases outside the gene matches: 5. The CDR3 is CASSVAPLAGGQETQYF. The CDR3 DNA reads as TGTGCCAGCAGCGTAGCCCCCCTAGCGGGGGGGCAAGAGACCCAGTACTTC.

The chain links TRBV6-6 to TRBJ2-5; D perhaps matches TRBD1 (5 bases). CDR1 and CDR2 (germline): MNHNY, SVGAGI (reference sequence). V was cut by 6 bases and J by 4 bases, with 12 bases left in between. The CDR3 length is 13 residues. The CDR3, as DNA: TGTGCCAGCAGCCCTCGAAGGGGAGAGACCCAGTACTTC. Protein: CASSPRRGETQYF.

The V gene is TRBV7-3, the J gene TRBJ2-5, with D maybe TRBD2 (6 bases). V lost 5 bases to trimming and J lost 2 bases, with 12 bases between them. The CDR3 has 14 amino acids. The V gene's germline CDR1 is SGHTA and CDR2 FQGTGA. The CDR3 sequence is CASSVERGQETQYF. Here the CDR3 DNA reads TGTGCCAGCAGCGTCGAACGGGGGCAAGAGACCCAGTACTTC.

A few counts support this clone. In nucleotides, the CDR3 is TGTGCCAGCAGTCGGGGACAGGGAAAAGGATCACCCCTCCACTTT. Its protein is CASSRGQGKGSPLHF. The chain joins TRBV11-1 to TRBJ1-6; 9 bases line up with TRBD1. Germline values: CDR1 SGHAT, CDR2 FQDESV (reference sequence). The junction had 10 bases not matched to a gene; V was cut back by 6 bases and J by 10 bases. The CDR3 contains 15 residues.

V and J are TRBV21-1 and TRBJ1-4. TRBV21-1 is marked as a pseudogene. The CDR3 runs to 11 residues. This CDR3 is CASRGYEKLFF. The CDR3 DNA reads as TGTGCCAGCCGCGGATATGAAAAACTGTTTTTT.

The chain employs TRBV10-3 and TRBJ2-5; 8 bases are a match to TRBD2. CDR3 length equals 16 residues. The V gene's germline CDR1 is ENHRY and CDR2 SYGVKD. Trimming removed 5 bases from V and 6 bases from J; junction bases left unmatched: 14. Written as DNA, the CDR3 is TGTGCCATCAGTCATACTGCCGGGACTAGAGCGAAGACCCAGTACTTC. Encoded protein: CAISHTAGTRAKTQYF.

The chain couples TRBV5-6 to TRBJ2-1; 9 bases align to TRBD2. This CDR3 is built from 17 residues. Germline V gene data show CDR1 as SGHDT and CDR2 as YYEEEE. Trimming cost V 4 bases and J 7 bases; bases outside gene matches: 15. In nucleotides, the CDR3 is TGTGCCAGCAGCCCTCTTGCGGGAGGGCTACTACGGAATGAGCAGTTCTTC. Translating it yields CASSPLAGGLLRNEQFF.